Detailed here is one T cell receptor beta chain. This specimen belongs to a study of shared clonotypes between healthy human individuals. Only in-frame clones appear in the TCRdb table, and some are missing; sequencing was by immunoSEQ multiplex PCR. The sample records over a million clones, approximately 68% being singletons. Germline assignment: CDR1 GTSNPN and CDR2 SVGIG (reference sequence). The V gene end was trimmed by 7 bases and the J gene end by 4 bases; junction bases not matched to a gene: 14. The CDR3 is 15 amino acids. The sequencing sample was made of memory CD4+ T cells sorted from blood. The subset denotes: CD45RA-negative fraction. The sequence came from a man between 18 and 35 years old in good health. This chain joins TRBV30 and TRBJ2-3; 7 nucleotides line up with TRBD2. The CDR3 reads CASETGTIRADTQYF. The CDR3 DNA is TGTGCCTCCGAAACCGGGACTATTCGGGCAGATACGCAGTATTTT.